This is a list of T cell receptor beta chains from one sample in a study of Ad26.COV2.S vaccination and SARS-CoV-2 variants. Assay: immunoSEQ multiplex PCR; the TCRdb copy retains only in-frame clones and omits some. The data show about 320,000 clones, approximately 80% seen once. This material consisted of peripheral blood, taken in a trial of Ad26.COV2.S vaccine versus placebo. The origin of the receptors is a person between 18 and 65 years old who received the Ad26.COV2.S COVID-19 vaccine or a placebo. CDR3s include the opening cysteine and the closing phenylalanine or tryptophan. Fields, in order: J gene, D gene, clone size, V gene, CDR3 DNA, CDR3 protein. The D gene is left open where the match is weak. Only part of the rows carry a size: once, few, many, or a class if the clone is expanded.

j_call: TRBJ2-3; d_call: -; clone_size: -; v_call: TRBV7-3; cdr3_nt: TGTGCCAGCAAGTACGGCCCGAGCACAGATACGCAGTATTTT; cdr3_aa: CASKYGPSTDTQYF
j_call: TRBJ1-3; d_call: -; clone_size: -; v_call: TRBV5-5; cdr3_nt: TGTGCCAGCAGCTTGGATGTGGTAGGGTCCTCTGGAAACACCATATATTTT; cdr3_aa: CASSLDVVGSSGNTIYF
j_call: TRBJ1-1; d_call: TRBD1; clone_size: few; v_call: TRBV19; cdr3_nt: TGTGCCAGTAGTATTCTTTCCAGGGGGCGACGGATGAACACTGAAGCTTTCTTT; cdr3_aa: CASSILSRGRRMNTEAFF
j_call: TRBJ2-2; d_call: -; clone_size: -; v_call: TRBV18; cdr3_nt: TGTGCCAGCTCATCTATTACCGGGGCCACCGGGGAGCTGTTTTTT; cdr3_aa: CASSSITGATGELFF
j_call: TRBJ2-5; d_call: -; clone_size: -; v_call: TRBV24-1; cdr3_nt: TGTGCCACCAGTGATTTTAGAGAGACCCAGTACTTC; cdr3_aa: CATSDFRETQYF
j_call: TRBJ1-5; d_call: TRBD1; clone_size: -; v_call: TRBV15; cdr3_nt: TGTGCCACCAGCCGGGACAGGAGTAGCAATCAGCCCCAGCATTTT; cdr3_aa: CATSRDRSSNQPQHF
j_call: TRBJ2-7; d_call: TRBD1; clone_size: few; v_call: TRBV3-1/TRBV3-2; cdr3_nt: TGTGCCAGCAGCCAGCCGGGACAGGGCGTCTACGAGCAGTACTTC; cdr3_aa: CASSQPGQGVYEQYF
j_call: TRBJ1-1; d_call: -; clone_size: -; v_call: TRBV19; cdr3_nt: TGTGCCAGTATTGGGAGGGGTTGGGACACTGAAGCTTTCTTT; cdr3_aa: CASIGRGWDTEAFF
j_call: TRBJ1-1; d_call: TRBD1; clone_size: -; v_call: TRBV5-1; cdr3_nt: TGCGCCAGCAGCTCCGGACAGGGGAACACTGAAGCTTTCTTT; cdr3_aa: CASSSGQGNTEAFF
j_call: TRBJ1-1; d_call: -; clone_size: -; v_call: TRBV19; cdr3_nt: TGTGCCAGTACAGAAGACACTGAAGCTTTCTTT; cdr3_aa: CASTEDTEAFF
j_call: TRBJ2-6; d_call: -; clone_size: -; v_call: TRBV27; cdr3_nt: TGTGCCAGCAGCCCCGCTTGGATGTGGTCTGGTGGGGCCAACGTCCTGACTTTC; cdr3_aa: CASSPAWMWSGGANVLTF
j_call: TRBJ1-2; d_call: TRBD1; clone_size: -; v_call: TRBV6-5; cdr3_nt: TGTGCCAGCAGTTACCGACAGGGGTGGGGGTACGGCTACACCTTC; cdr3_aa: CASSYRQGWGYGYTF
j_call: TRBJ2-7; d_call: TRBD2; clone_size: -; v_call: TRBV7-9; cdr3_nt: TGTGCCAGCAGCGGCCTTGCGGGGGTCTACGAGCAGTACTTC; cdr3_aa: CASSGLAGVYEQYF
j_call: TRBJ2-7; d_call: TRBD2; clone_size: -; v_call: TRBV11-3; cdr3_nt: TGTGCCAGCAGCTCAGCGGGGACGGGATACTACGAGCAGTACTTC; cdr3_aa: CASSSAGTGYYEQYF
j_call: TRBJ2-3; d_call: TRBD2; clone_size: once; v_call: TRBV6-4; cdr3_nt: TGTGCCAGCAGTCCCCGAACTAGCGGGGGCACAAGTCCCACAGATACGCAGTATTTT; cdr3_aa: CASSPRTSGGTSPTDTQYF
j_call: TRBJ2-2; d_call: -; clone_size: -; v_call: TRBV11-1; cdr3_nt: TGTGCCAGCAGCTTGTACAGGCTGGACGACACCGGGGAGCTGTTTTTT; cdr3_aa: CASSLYRLDDTGELFF
j_call: TRBJ2-7; d_call: TRBD1; clone_size: once; v_call: TRBV11-2; cdr3_nt: TGTGCCAGCAGCTTAGAAGCGAGGGGGCCAATCTACGAGCAGTACTTC; cdr3_aa: CASSLEARGPIYEQYF
j_call: TRBJ2-5; d_call: -; clone_size: -; v_call: TRBV18; cdr3_nt: TGTGCCAGCTCACCACCTGGCAGACAAGAGACCCAGTACTTC; cdr3_aa: CASSPPGRQETQYF
j_call: TRBJ2-3; d_call: TRBD2; clone_size: once; v_call: TRBV5-1; cdr3_nt: TGCGCCAGCAGCTCCGGGACTAGAGCCGGAGATACGCAGTATTTT; cdr3_aa: CASSSGTRAGDTQYF
j_call: TRBJ1-3; d_call: TRBD1; clone_size: -; v_call: TRBV19; cdr3_nt: TGTGCCAGTAGTACGGTCGGGACAGCCGGAAACACCATATATTTT; cdr3_aa: CASSTVGTAGNTIYF
j_call: TRBJ1-2; d_call: -; clone_size: -; v_call: TRBV5-1; cdr3_nt: TGCGCCAGCAGCTCCGGGTCTTTATCCGACTATGGCTACACCTTC; cdr3_aa: CASSSGSLSDYGYTF
j_call: TRBJ2-2; d_call: TRBD1; clone_size: -; v_call: TRBV30; cdr3_nt: TGTGCCTACGGGACAGGGGGTTTATTGGCCGGGGAGCTGTTTTTT; cdr3_aa: CAYGTGGLLAGELFF
j_call: TRBJ1-3; d_call: -; clone_size: -; v_call: TRBV9; cdr3_nt: TGTGCCAGCAGCGTCGAGGGAAACACCATATATTTT; cdr3_aa: CASSVEGNTIYF
j_call: TRBJ1-2; d_call: -; clone_size: -; v_call: TRBV10-2; cdr3_nt: TGCGCCAGCAGTGAGGGTTATGGCTACACCTTC; cdr3_aa: CASSEGYGYTF
j_call: TRBJ1-5; d_call: TRBD1; clone_size: -; v_call: TRBV19; cdr3_nt: TGTGCCAGTAGTTCGTGGACAGGGGCTAATCAGCCCCAGCATTTT; cdr3_aa: CASSSWTGANQPQHF
j_call: TRBJ2-2; d_call: -; clone_size: -; v_call: TRBV5-1; cdr3_nt: TGCGCCAGCAGCTTGGGCAGTCCTACCGGGGAGCTGTTTTTT; cdr3_aa: CASSLGSPTGELFF
j_call: TRBJ2-2; d_call: -; clone_size: -; v_call: TRBV3-1/TRBV3-2; cdr3_nt: TGTGCCAGCAGCCAAATGGTTGGCGGGGAGCTGTTTTTT; cdr3_aa: CASSQMVGGELFF
j_call: TRBJ1-1; d_call: -; clone_size: -; v_call: TRBV4-2; cdr3_nt: TGTGCCAGCAGCCAAGAGAAGGGCACCCAAGGAGGAGCTTTCTTT; cdr3_aa: CASSQEKGTQGGAFF
j_call: TRBJ2-7; d_call: -; clone_size: -; v_call: TRBV5-1; cdr3_nt: TGCGCCAGCAGCTTGAGATACGAGCAGTACTTC; cdr3_aa: CASSLRYEQYF
j_call: TRBJ2-1; d_call: TRBD2; clone_size: many; v_call: TRBV5-1; cdr3_nt: TGCGCCAGCAGCTTGTCCCCCAGCGGGGGGGCCGTGAATGAGCAGTTCTTC; cdr3_aa: CASSLSPSGGAVNEQFF
j_call: TRBJ2-3; d_call: -; clone_size: -; v_call: TRBV7-3; cdr3_nt: TGTGCCAGCAGCCCGATCGGGGCCACAGATACGCAGTATTTT; cdr3_aa: CASSPIGATDTQYF
j_call: TRBJ2-2; d_call: -; clone_size: -; v_call: TRBV19; cdr3_nt: TGTGCCAGTCGAGGGGGTATCGGCGGGGAGCTGTTTTTT; cdr3_aa: CASRGGIGGELFF
j_call: TRBJ2-4; d_call: TRBD1; clone_size: few; v_call: TRBV28; cdr3_nt: TGTGCCAGCAGTCTACCTGGACAGGGATCGTTGCAACTAGCCAAAAACATTCAGTACTTC; cdr3_aa: CASSLPGQGSLQLAKNIQYF
j_call: TRBJ2-5; d_call: -; clone_size: -; v_call: TRBV5-1; cdr3_nt: TGCGCCAGCAGCACCGGACGTCTGGGTGGAGAGACCCAGTACTTC; cdr3_aa: CASSTGRLGGETQYF
j_call: TRBJ1-1; d_call: TRBD1; clone_size: -; v_call: TRBV5-1; cdr3_nt: TGCGCCAGCGGGACAGGGTTCGGTGGTGAAGCTTTCTTT; cdr3_aa: CASGTGFGGEAFF
j_call: TRBJ1-2; d_call: -; clone_size: -; v_call: TRBV6-1; cdr3_nt: TGTGCCAGCAGTGAAAGTACGTACGGCTACACCTTC; cdr3_aa: CASSESTYGYTF
j_call: TRBJ2-3; d_call: -; clone_size: -; v_call: TRBV5-1; cdr3_nt: TGCGCCAGCAGCGACTCTCTCGATACGCAGTATTTT; cdr3_aa: CASSDSLDTQYF
j_call: TRBJ2-1; d_call: -; clone_size: -; v_call: TRBV12-3/TRBV12-4; cdr3_nt: TGTGCCAGTTCAGGGGTTGGGAACAATGAGCAGTTCTTC; cdr3_aa: CASSGVGNNEQFF
j_call: TRBJ1-2; d_call: -; clone_size: -; v_call: TRBV4-1; cdr3_nt: TGCGCCAGCAGCCAAGATACCCAGGGAACCATTTATGGCTACACCTTC; cdr3_aa: CASSQDTQGTIYGYTF
j_call: TRBJ2-7; d_call: -; clone_size: -; v_call: TRBV5-5; cdr3_nt: TGTGCCAGCAGCTGGACAGTTTCCTACGAGCAGTACTTC; cdr3_aa: CASSWTVSYEQYF
j_call: TRBJ1-4; d_call: -; clone_size: -; v_call: TRBV19; cdr3_nt: TGTGCCAGTAGCCCACGGGGGGCAACTAATGAAAAACTGTTTTTT; cdr3_aa: CASSPRGATNEKLFF
j_call: TRBJ2-7; d_call: TRBD1; clone_size: -; v_call: TRBV9; cdr3_nt: TGTGCCAGCAGCGATCAGAGGACAGGAATGAGCTCCGAGCAGTACTTC; cdr3_aa: CASSDQRTGMSSEQYF
j_call: TRBJ1-3; d_call: -; clone_size: -; v_call: TRBV7-2; cdr3_nt: TGTGTCTCCGGGGACGAGACCCCATCTGGAAACACCATATATTTT; cdr3_aa: CVSGDETPSGNTIYF
j_call: TRBJ2-1; d_call: -; clone_size: -; v_call: TRBV5-4; cdr3_nt: TGTGCCAGCAGCTTGTTTTCGAGGAGCAATGAGCAGTTCTTC; cdr3_aa: CASSLFSRSNEQFF
j_call: TRBJ1-5; d_call: -; clone_size: -; v_call: TRBV4-1; cdr3_nt: TGCGCCAGCAGCCAAGAGGGTGGGGGCAATCAGCCCCAGCATTTT; cdr3_aa: CASSQEGGGNQPQHF